These T cell receptor beta chains were read from a single sample in a study of T-cell memory formation after mild COVID-19. TCRdb reprocessed the 5' RACE reads with MiXCR, giving one entry per CDR3 protein. The table shows 270,000 or so distinct CDR3 sequences, with approximately 16% occurring only once. The sequenced sample was PBMCs or a T cell subset sorted from them (not recorded which). All receptors derive from a man between 18 and 29 years old who had mild COVID-19 (a few samples of this study predate the infection). Cell type and time point are not known. Both conserved end residues are part of each CDR3. Each record gives: J gene, clone size, V gene, D gene, CDR3 protein, CDR3 DNA. The D gene is left open where the match is weak. Clone size is stated in some rows and not others, as once, few, many or a class when expanded.

TRBJ1-2 few TRBV7-2 - CASSGQYGYTF TGTGCCAGCAGCGGACAGTATGGCTACACCTTC
TRBJ2-7 few TRBV3-1 - CASGGQPSYEQYF TGTGCCAGCGGGGGCCAACCCTCCTACGAGCAGTACTTC
TRBJ2-3 - TRBV7-2 - CASTPATDTQYF TGTGCCAGCACCCCGGCCACAGATACGCAGTATTTT
TRBJ2-5 - TRBV10-3 TRBD1 CAIGTGLQETQYF TGTGCCATCGGGACAGGCCTCCAAGAGACCCAGTACTTC
TRBJ2-5 few TRBV7-2 - CASSRDRKTQYF TGTGCCAGCAGCCGGGATAGGAAGACCCAGTACTTC
TRBJ2-5 - TRBV29-1 - CSAPSGETQYF TGCAGCGCCCCATCGGGAGAGACCCAGTACTTC
TRBJ2-6 few TRBV4-3 - CASSQTQGTGANVLTF TGCGCCAGCAGCCAAACCCAGGGAACTGGGGCCAACGTCCTGACTTTC
TRBJ2-7 few TRBV9 TRBD2 CASSLSGTSVGGTYEQYF TGTGCCAGCAGCCTCTCCGGGACTAGCGTTGGAGGCACCTACGAGCAGTACTTC
TRBJ2-1 few TRBV7-2 - CASSLPGLASDEQFF TGTGCCAGCAGCCTACCAGGGCTAGCGTCGGATGAGCAGTTCTTC
TRBJ1-4 few TRBV19 - CASSATDGGEKLFF TGTGCCAGTAGCGCTACCGACGGGGGAGAAAAACTGTTTTTT
TRBJ2-1 - TRBV7-3 TRBD1 CASSGQGLGQFF TGTGCCAGCAGTGGACAGGGTTTGGGGCAGTTCTTC
TRBJ2-5 - TRBV7-9 - CASRDLGETQYF TGTGCCAGCAGGGACCTTGGGGAGACCCAGTACTTC
TRBJ2-2 few TRBV7-3 TRBD2 CASRFSGANTGELFF TGTGCCAGCAGATTTAGCGGGGCGAACACCGGGGAGCTGTTTTTT
TRBJ1-6 few TRBV5-1 TRBD1 CASSLEQGISPLHF TGCGCCAGCAGCTTGGAACAGGGGATTTCACCCCTCCACTTT
TRBJ2-1 - TRBV7-8 TRBD2 CASSDLAGVHEQFF TGTGCCAGCAGCGACCTAGCGGGGGTGCATGAGCAGTTCTTC
TRBJ1-2 - TRBV6-2/TRBV6-3 - CSSGDPGTGFYGYTF TGTTCCAGCGGGGACCCCGGGACTGGGTTCTATGGCTACACCTTC
TRBJ2-2 - TRBV18 TRBD1 CASRTGTGDNTGELFF TGTGCCAGCAGAACCGGGACAGGGGACAACACCGGGGAGCTGTTTTTT
TRBJ2-1 - TRBV7-2 - CASSLIGTGPEQFF TGTGCCAGCAGCTTAATCGGCACGGGGCCCGAGCAGTTCTTC
TRBJ2-3 - TRBV4-3 - CASSQDLEYTWTTDHYF TGCGCCAGCAGCCAAGATCTCGAGTATACGTGGACTACGGACCATTATTTT
TRBJ1-2 - TRBV4-3 - CASSRKQGFGDGYTF TGCGCCAGCAGCCGTAAACAGGGATTCGGGGATGGCTACACCTTC
TRBJ1-4 - TRBV2 - CASSGGANEKLFF TGTGCCAGCAGTGGAGGGGCGAATGAAAAACTGTTTTTT
TRBJ1-1 - TRBV7-8 - CASSHQDIWGRDTEAFF TGTGCCAGCAGCCACCAGGACATCTGGGGTAGGGACACTGAAGCTTTCTTT
TRBJ2-5 few TRBV11-2 TRBD1 CASQNGQGAETQYF TGTGCCAGCCAGAATGGACAGGGCGCAGAGACCCAGTACTTC
TRBJ2-1 many TRBV25-1 TRBD1 CASSEYIRDRGRDEQFF TGTGCCAGCAGTGAATATATTCGAGACAGGGGTCGGGATGAGCAGTTCTTC
TRBJ1-6 - TRBV5-1 - CASSIGQIYSPLHF TGCGCCAGCAGCATAGGACAGATATATTCACCCCTCCACTTT
TRBJ1-2 - TRBV7-2 - CASSLAQGLANYGYTF TGTGCCAGCAGCTTAGCGCAGGGGTTGGCTAACTATGGCTACACCTTC
TRBJ2-5 - TRBV4-2 TRBD2 CASSQDSRGGRRWETQYF TGTGCCAGCAGCCAAGATTCTCGGGGGGGCCGGAGGTGGGAGACCCAGTACTTC
TRBJ2-5 - TRBV7-9 - CASSQGTALQETQYF TGTGCCAGCAGCCAGGGCACAGCCCTCCAAGAGACCCAGTACTTC
TRBJ2-1 - TRBV19 - CASTISWSGNEQFF TGTGCCAGTACCATCAGTTGGTCGGGGAATGAGCAGTTCTTC
TRBJ2-7 few TRBV4-1 - CASSHRNEQYF TGCGCCAGCAGCCACCGTAACGAGCAGTACTTC
TRBJ2-1 - TRBV4-3 - CASSQDERYNEQFF TGCGCCAGCAGCCAAGATGAGAGATACAATGAGCAGTTCTTC
TRBJ2-5 - TRBV2 - CASSEALRDPGETQYF TGTGCCAGCAGTGAAGCCCTTCGTGACCCAGGAGAGACCCAGTACTTC
TRBJ2-2 few TRBV7-2 - CAQGGAGELFF TGTGCCCAGGGCGGGGCCGGGGAGCTGTTTTTT
TRBJ2-3 - TRBV6-5 TRBD2 CASSWSSGGSDTQYF TGTGCCAGCAGTTGGTCTAGCGGGGGGTCAGATACGCAGTATTTT
TRBJ1-1 few TRBV6-2/TRBV6-3 - CASINNEVNTEAFF TGTGCCAGCATAAATAATGAGGTCAACACTGAAGCTTTCTTT
TRBJ2-5 few TRBV20-1 - CSAERLGRNQETQYF TGCAGTGCCGAGCGCCTGGGGCGAAACCAAGAGACCCAGTACTTC
TRBJ1-1 few TRBV6-5 TRBD1 CASRRTGWIGAFF TGTGCCAGCAGGCGGACAGGGTGGATCGGGGCTTTCTTT
TRBJ1-1 few TRBV6-5 - CASSYISAPMNTEAFF TGTGCCAGCAGTTATATTTCTGCCCCGATGAACACTGAAGCTTTCTTT
TRBJ2-2 - TRBV5-1 - CASSLGGPRTGELFF TGCGCCAGCAGCTTAGGGGGGCCGCGGACCGGGGAGCTGTTTTTT
TRBJ2-3 - TRBV5-1 - CASTDPAGAKDTQYF TGCGCCAGCACGGATCCGGCGGGGGCTAAAGATACGCAGTATTTT
TRBJ2-3 many TRBV4-2 - CASSQDGASGADTQYF TGTGCCAGCAGCCAAGACGGGGCCTCAGGGGCAGATACGCAGTATTTT
TRBJ2-3 - TRBV6-6 - CASSGRGEGHGDTQYF TGTGCCAGCAGTGGTAGGGGGGAAGGCCACGGGGATACGCAGTATTTT
TRBJ1-5 many TRBV19 TRBD1 CASSRTGGGNQPQHF TGTGCCAGTAGTCGGACAGGGGGAGGCAATCAGCCCCAGCATTTT
TRBJ2-7 many TRBV4-3 - CASSQGGGDEQYF TGCGCCAGCAGCCAAGGTGGAGGGGACGAGCAGTACTTC
TRBJ2-1 few TRBV5-1 TRBD2 CASSRGSGAGNEQFF TGCGCCAGCAGCCGGGGTAGCGGGGCGGGTAATGAGCAGTTCTTC
TRBJ2-7 few TRBV9 TRBD1 CASSRDRGSTYEQYF TGTGCCAGCAGCCGGGACAGGGGAAGCACCTACGAGCAGTACTTC
TRBJ2-1 few TRBV5-1 TRBD2 CASSLRTSGVYNEQFF TGCGCCAGCAGCTTGAGAACTAGCGGGGTCTACAATGAGCAGTTCTTC
TRBJ1-2 few TRBV14 - CASSQSHRPYGYTF TGTGCCAGCAGCCAAAGCCATCGACCCTATGGCTACACCTTC